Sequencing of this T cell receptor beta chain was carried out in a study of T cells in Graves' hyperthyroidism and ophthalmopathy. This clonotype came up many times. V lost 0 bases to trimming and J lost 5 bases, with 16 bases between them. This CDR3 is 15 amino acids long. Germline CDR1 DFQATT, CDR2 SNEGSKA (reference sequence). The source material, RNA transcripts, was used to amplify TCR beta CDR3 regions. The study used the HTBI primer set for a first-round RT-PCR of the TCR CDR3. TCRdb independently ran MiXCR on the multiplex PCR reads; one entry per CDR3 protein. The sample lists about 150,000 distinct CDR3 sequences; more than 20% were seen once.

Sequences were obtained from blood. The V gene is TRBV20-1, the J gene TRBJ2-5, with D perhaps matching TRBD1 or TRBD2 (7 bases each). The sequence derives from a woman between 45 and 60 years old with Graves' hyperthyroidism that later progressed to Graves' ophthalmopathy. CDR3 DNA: TGCAGTGCTAGAGATCTCGGGGAGGGGGCTGAGACCCAGTACTTC. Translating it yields CSARDLGEGAETQYF.